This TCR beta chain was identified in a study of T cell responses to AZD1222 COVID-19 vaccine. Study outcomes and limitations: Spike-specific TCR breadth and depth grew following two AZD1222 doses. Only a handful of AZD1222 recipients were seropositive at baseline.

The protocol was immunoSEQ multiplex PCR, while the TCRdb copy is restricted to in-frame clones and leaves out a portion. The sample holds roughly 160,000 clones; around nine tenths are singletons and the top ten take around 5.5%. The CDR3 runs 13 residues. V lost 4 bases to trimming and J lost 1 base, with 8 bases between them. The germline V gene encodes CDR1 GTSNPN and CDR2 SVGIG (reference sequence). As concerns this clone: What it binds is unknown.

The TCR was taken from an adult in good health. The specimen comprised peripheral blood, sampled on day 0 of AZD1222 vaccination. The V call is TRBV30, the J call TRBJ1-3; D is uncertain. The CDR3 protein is CAWKGLSGNTIYF. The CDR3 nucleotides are TGTGCCTGGAAGGGCCTATCTGGAAACACCATATATTTT.